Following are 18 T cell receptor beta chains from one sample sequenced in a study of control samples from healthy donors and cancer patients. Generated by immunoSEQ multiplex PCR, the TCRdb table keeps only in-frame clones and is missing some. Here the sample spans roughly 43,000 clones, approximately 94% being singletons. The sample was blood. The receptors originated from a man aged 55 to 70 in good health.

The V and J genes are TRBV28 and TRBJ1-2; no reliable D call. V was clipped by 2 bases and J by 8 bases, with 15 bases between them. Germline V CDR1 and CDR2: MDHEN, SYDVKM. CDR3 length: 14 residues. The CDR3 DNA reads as TGTGCCAGCAGTTTACTCGGGGTCGTCGGAGGCTACACCTTC. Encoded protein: CASSLLGVVGGYTF.

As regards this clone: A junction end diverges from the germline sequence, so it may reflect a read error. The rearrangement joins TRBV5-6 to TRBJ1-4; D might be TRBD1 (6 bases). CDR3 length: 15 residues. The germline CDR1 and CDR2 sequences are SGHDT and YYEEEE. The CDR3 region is CASSLLRDTNEKLFF. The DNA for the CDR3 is TGTGCCAGCAGCTTGCTCCGGGACACTAACGAAAAACTGTTTTTT.

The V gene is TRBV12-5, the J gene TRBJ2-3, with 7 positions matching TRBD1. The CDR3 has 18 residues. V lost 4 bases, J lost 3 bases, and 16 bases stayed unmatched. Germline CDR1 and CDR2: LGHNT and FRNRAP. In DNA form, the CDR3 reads TGTGCTAGTGGTTCGGAATTCCTTGACAGGGCGAGGACAGATACGCAGTATTTT. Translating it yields CASGSEFLDRARTDTQYF. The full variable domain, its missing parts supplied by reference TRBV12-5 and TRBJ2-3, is DARVTQTPRHKVTEMGQEVTMRCQPILGHNTVFWYRQTMMQGLELLAYFRNRAPLDDSGMPKDRFSAEMPDATLATLKIQPSEPRDSAVYFCASGSEFLDRARTDTQYFGPGTRLTVL.

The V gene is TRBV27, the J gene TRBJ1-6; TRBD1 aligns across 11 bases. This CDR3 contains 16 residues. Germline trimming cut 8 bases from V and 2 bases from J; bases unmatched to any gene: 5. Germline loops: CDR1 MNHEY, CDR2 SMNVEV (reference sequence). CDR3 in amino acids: CASADRGPTYNSPLHF. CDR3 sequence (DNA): TGTGCCAGCGCGGACAGGGGGCCGACCTATAATTCACCCCTCCACTTT.

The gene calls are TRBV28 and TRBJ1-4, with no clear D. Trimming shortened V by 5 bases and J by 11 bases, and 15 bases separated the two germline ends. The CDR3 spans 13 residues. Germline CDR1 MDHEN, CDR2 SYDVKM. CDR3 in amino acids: CASSTPFTGKLFF. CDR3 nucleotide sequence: TGTGCCAGCAGTACCCCTTTTACGGGGAAACTGTTTTTT.

The DNA for the CDR3 is TGTGCCAGCAGCCTACCTAGGTGGCCAGATACGCAGTATTTT. This translates into CASSLPRWPDTQYF. The rearrangement links TRBV11-3 to TRBJ2-3; D not resolved. The CDR3 has 14 residues. Germline V gene lookup returns CDR1 SGHNT and CDR2 YENEEA. V was cut by 5 bases and J by 4 bases, with 13 bases left in between.

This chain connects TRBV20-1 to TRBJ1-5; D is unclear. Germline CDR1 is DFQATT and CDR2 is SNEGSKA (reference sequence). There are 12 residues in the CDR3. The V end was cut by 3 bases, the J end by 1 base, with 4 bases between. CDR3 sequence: CSASTSNQPQHF. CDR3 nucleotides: TGCAGTGCTAGTACGAGCAATCAGCCCCAGCATTTT.

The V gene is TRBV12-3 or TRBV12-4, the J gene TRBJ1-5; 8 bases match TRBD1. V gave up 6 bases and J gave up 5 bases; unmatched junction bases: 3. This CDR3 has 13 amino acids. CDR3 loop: CASRTGEDQPQHF. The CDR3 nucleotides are TGTGCCAGCAGGACAGGGGAAGATCAGCCCCAGCATTTT.

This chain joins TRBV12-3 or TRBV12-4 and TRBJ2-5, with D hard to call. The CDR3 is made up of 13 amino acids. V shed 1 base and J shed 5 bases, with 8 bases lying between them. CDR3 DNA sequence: TGTGCCAGCAGTTTAGGGTTGGGCGAGACCCAGTACTTC. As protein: CASSLGLGETQYF.

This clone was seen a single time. CDR3 loop: CASSFNRGQGYGEQFF. CDR3 nucleotides: TGTGCCAGCTCATTCAACCGGGGACAGGGTTATGGTGAGCAGTTCTTC. The rearrangement links TRBV18 to TRBJ2-1; 9 nucleotides match TRBD1. This CDR3 comprises 16 residues. Germline loops: CDR1 KGHSH, CDR2 LQKENI. J was trimmed by 9 bases and V by 5 bases; bases with no gene match: 14.

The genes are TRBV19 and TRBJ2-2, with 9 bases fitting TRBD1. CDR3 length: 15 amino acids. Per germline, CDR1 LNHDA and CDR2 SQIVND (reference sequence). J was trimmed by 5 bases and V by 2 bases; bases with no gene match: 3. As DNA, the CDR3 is TGTGCCAGTAGTATAAGGACAGGGGTTACCGGGGAGCTGTTTTTT. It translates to CASSIRTGVTGELFF.

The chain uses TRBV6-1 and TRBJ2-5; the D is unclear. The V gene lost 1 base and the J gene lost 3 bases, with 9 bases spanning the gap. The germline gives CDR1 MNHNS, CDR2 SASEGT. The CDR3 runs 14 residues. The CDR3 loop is CASSEDRVEETQYF. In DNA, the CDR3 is TGTGCCAGCAGTGAAGACCGGGTAGAAGAGACCCAGTACTTC.

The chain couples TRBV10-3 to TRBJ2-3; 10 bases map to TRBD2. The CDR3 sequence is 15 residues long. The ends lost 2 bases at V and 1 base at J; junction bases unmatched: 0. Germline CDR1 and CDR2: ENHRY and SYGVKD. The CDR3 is CAISETSGGTDTQYF. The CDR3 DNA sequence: TGTGCCATCAGTGAGACTAGCGGGGGCACAGATACGCAGTATTTT.

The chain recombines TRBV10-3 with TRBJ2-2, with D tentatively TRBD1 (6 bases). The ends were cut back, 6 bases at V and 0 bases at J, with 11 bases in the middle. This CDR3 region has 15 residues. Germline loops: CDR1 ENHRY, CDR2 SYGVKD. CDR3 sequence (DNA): TGTGCCATCAGGGACACAGGGTCGAACACCGGGGAGCTGTTTTTT. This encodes CAIRDTGSNTGELFF.

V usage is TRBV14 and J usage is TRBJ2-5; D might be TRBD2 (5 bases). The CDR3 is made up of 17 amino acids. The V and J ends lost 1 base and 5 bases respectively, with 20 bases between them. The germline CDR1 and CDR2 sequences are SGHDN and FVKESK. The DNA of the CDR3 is TGTGCCAGCAGCCAAGGGCTGAGGGTAGGGCGTGGGGAGACCCAGTACTTC. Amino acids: CASSQGLRVGRGETQYF.

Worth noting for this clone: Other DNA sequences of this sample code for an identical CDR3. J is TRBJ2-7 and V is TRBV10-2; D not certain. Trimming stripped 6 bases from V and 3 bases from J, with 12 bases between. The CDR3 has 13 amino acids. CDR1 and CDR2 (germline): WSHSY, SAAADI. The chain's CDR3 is CASSEMTLYEQYF. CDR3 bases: TGCGCCAGCAGCGAGATGACTCTCTACGAGCAGTACTTC.

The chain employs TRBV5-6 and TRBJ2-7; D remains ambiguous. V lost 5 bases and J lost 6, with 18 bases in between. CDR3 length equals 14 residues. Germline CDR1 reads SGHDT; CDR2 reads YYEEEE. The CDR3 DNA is TGTGCCAGCAGGGAAACCGGGCTCCTTTCCGAGCAGTACTTC. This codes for CASRETGLLSEQYF.

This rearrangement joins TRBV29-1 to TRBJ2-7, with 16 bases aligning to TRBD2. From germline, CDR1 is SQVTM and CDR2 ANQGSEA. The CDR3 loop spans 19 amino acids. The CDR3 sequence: CAGGRGGLAGGPWRDEQYF. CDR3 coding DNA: TGCGCAGGAGGCAGAGGGGGACTAGCGGGAGGGCCATGGAGGGACGAGCAGTACTTC.